The source of this TCR beta chain is a study of Ad26.COV2.S vaccination and SARS-CoV-2 variants. Findings and limits, study-wide: TCR breadth and depth estimates may have understated total T cell responses. The authors reported substantial breadth in spike-specific CD8+ and CD4+ T cell responses after vaccination. Vaccine and placebo groups showed comparable non-spike TCR breadth.

This table comes from immunoSEQ multiplex PCR, and its TCRdb copy is limited to in-frame clones, with some not included. Among approximately 480,000 clones, around 90% were seen once, and the ten largest hold about 13%. Worth noting for this clone: As yet, its antigen is unknown.

Germline V gene data show CDR1 as SGDLS and CDR2 as YYNGEE. This CDR3 has 12 amino acids. The ends were cut back, 4 bases at V and 4 bases at J, with 7 bases in the middle. This sample's treatment: 19 received Ad26.COV2.S at low or high dose, single or two shots; several received placebo; per-sample allocation not given. The samples date from day 63 after the first vaccine or placebo injection. Aged 18-55 years, donor was enrolled in Boston in the early 2020s. Sequenced material: peripheral blood, taken in a trial of Ad26.COV2.S vaccine versus placebo. The sequence came from a person aged 18 to 65 who received the Ad26.COV2.S COVID-19 vaccine or a placebo. The chain couples TRBV9 to TRBJ2-3; no clear D. The CDR3 DNA reads as TGTGCCAGCAGCCAATGGGCAGATACGCAGTATTTT. Translated: CASSQWADTQYF.